The 16 T cell receptor beta chains in this list originate from one sample, sequenced in a study of T-cell memory formation after mild COVID-19. TCRdb used MiXCR to reprocess the 5' RACE reads, holding one entry per CDR3 protein. The profile covers 190,000 or so distinct CDR3 sequences, with over 20% appearing a single time and approximately 22% taken by the ten largest. Sequencing was carried out using PBMCs or a T cell subset sorted from them (not recorded which). The receptors derive from an adult woman who had mild COVID-19 (a few samples of this study predate the infection). Cell type and time point are not known.

This clonotype has more than one count but fewer than ten. The chain has TRBV4-3 and TRBJ2-1, with D hard to call. The CDR3 is 14 amino acids. Trimming stripped 0 bases from V and 9 bases from J, with 12 bases between. The germline gives CDR1 LGHNA, CDR2 YSLEER. This CDR3 reads CASSQDNSAREQFF. The CDR3 DNA sequence: TGCGCCAGCAGCCAAGATAATTCGGCTCGTGAGCAGTTCTTC.

V gene TRBV24-1 combines with J gene TRBJ1-1, with 9 bases aligning to TRBD1. The CDR3 spans 13 residues. Germline V gives CDR1 KGHDR, CDR2 SFDVKD. V was clipped by 7 bases and J by 5 bases; unmatched bases: 4. CDR3 protein: CATRQGAGTEAFF. The DNA for the CDR3 is TGTGCCACCAGACAGGGGGCCGGGACTGAAGCTTTCTTT.

V gene TRBV5-1 combines with J gene TRBJ1-1; TRBD1 matches at 7 bases. Germline V gene sequence: CDR1 SGHRS, CDR2 YFSETQ. The CDR3 is 15 amino acids. Unmatched junction bases numbered 5, after V lost 3 bases and J lost 0 bases. CDR3 nucleotides: TGCGCCAGCAGCTCCGGACAGGTCATGAACACTGAAGCTTTCTTT. It specifies CASSSGQVMNTEAFF.

This clonotype was recorded a few times. J is TRBJ1-5 and V is TRBV15; D not resolved. Per the germline V gene, CDR1 is LNHNV and CDR2 is YYDKDF (reference sequence). Trimming cost V 1 base and J 4 bases, with 8 bases left between them. The CDR3 sequence is 14 residues long. CDR3 in DNA: TGTGCCACCAGCAGAGGTTCGGAAAATCAGCCCCAGCATTTT. Protein: CATSRGSENQPQHF. Using reference TRBV15 and TRBJ1-5 for the parts outside the CDR3, the full variable domain is DAMVIQNPRYQVTQFGKPVTLSCSQTLNHNVMYWYQQKSSQAPKLLFHYYDKDFNNEADTPDNFQSRRPNTSFCFLDIRSPGLGDTAMYLCATSRGSENQPQHFGDGTRLSIL.

In this sample, this clonotype turned up a few times. The chain carries TRBV27 and TRBJ2-1; D might be TRBD2 (7 bases). Germline V CDR1 and CDR2: MNHEY, SMNVEV (reference sequence). Trimming took 0 bases from V and 9 from J, leaving 12 bases between them. The CDR3 has 14 residues. The CDR3 protein is CASSLSGGRGEQFF. Here the CDR3 DNA reads TGTGCCAGCAGTTTATCGGGGGGGCGGGGTGAGCAGTTCTTC.

V gene TRBV27 combines with J gene TRBJ1-4; D unresolved. Germline V gives CDR1 MNHEY, CDR2 SMNVEV (reference sequence). The CDR3 runs to 15 residues. V was shortened by 8 bases and J by 5 bases, with 18 bases between the two germline ends. The CDR3: CASALEGGVNEKLFF. The CDR3 region has the DNA TGTGCCAGCGCTCTGGAGGGAGGTGTGAATGAAAAACTGTTTTTT.

In this sample, this clonotype turned up a few times. The J gene is TRBJ2-7, the V gene TRBV20-1; TRBD1 matches 10 bases. This CDR3 has 16 amino acids. Trimming cost V 0 bases and J 0 bases; bases outside gene matches: 5. Germline-derived CDR1 and CDR2 are DFQATT and SNEGSKA (reference sequence). The CDR3 DNA reads TGCAGTGCTAGAGACCGCCGGGACAGGGGCTCCTACGAGCAGTACTTC. Translating it yields CSARDRRDRGSYEQYF.

The V and J genes are TRBV7-3 and TRBJ2-5; 7 bases line up with TRBD1. The CDR3 extends over 15 amino acids. Germline CDR1 is SGHTA and CDR2 is FQGTGA. V lost 1 base and J lost 2; bases outside the gene matches: 4. CDR3 nucleotide sequence: TGTGCCAGCAGCTTAATGACAGGGATACAAGAGACCCAGTACTTC. Protein product: CASSLMTGIQETQYF.

This clonotype was picked up a small number of times. The chain has TRBV20-1 and TRBJ2-3, with D perhaps TRBD2 (6 bases). The V end lost 0 bases, the J end lost 2 bases, and 15 bases lay between the germline ends. CDR3 length: 16 amino acids. CDR1 is DFQATT, CDR2 SNEGSKA, per germline (reference sequence). The CDR3 nucleotides are TGCAGTGCTAGAGATCGGGTAGCGGTATTCACAGATACGCAGTATTTT. It is translated as CSARDRVAVFTDTQYF.

This chain joins TRBV11-2 and TRBJ2-1, with TRBD2 matching over 11 bases. Trimming removed 4 bases from V and 8 bases from J; junction bases left unmatched: 10. This CDR3 region has 16 residues. The V gene's germline CDR1 is SGHAT and CDR2 FQNNGV. CDR3 residues: CASSSITSGSSDEQFF. In DNA, the CDR3 is TGTGCCAGCAGCTCAATCACTAGCGGGAGTAGCGATGAGCAGTTCTTC.

This clonotype was counted only a few times. The V and J genes are TRBV12-3 or TRBV12-4 and TRBJ2-5, with 8 bases aligning to TRBD1. The CDR3 sequence is 15 residues long. Unmatched junction bases numbered 9, after V lost 5 bases and J lost 4 bases. The DNA of the CDR3 is TGTGCCAGCAGTCCCTTCACAGGGGGAGGAGAGACCCAGTACTTC. Its translation is CASSPFTGGGETQYF.

Only a few counts were recorded for this clonotype. The chain links TRBV6-5 to TRBJ1-5, with D perhaps matching TRBD1 (6 bases). The CDR3 is 14 amino acids. Trimming pared 9 bases from V and 5 bases from J, leaving 17 bases between. Germline V gives CDR1 MNHEY, CDR2 SVGAGI. The CDR3 is CASSTGSSDQPQHF. CDR3 in DNA: TGTGCCAGTTCTACAGGGTCGTCAGATCAGCCCCAGCATTTT.

Details on this clonotype: The junction does not match germline at one end; this may be a read error. The chain employs TRBV14 and TRBJ2-7; 8 nucleotides line up with TRBD1. CDR1 is SGHDN and CDR2 is FVKESK in the germline V gene. This CDR3 comprises 14 residues. The CDR3, as DNA: TGTGCCAGCAGCCCCAACCCCGGGACAGGCCCGGGAGCCTTC. This sequence encodes CASSPNPGTGPGAF.

CDR3 sequence: CARLRFSTDTQYF. The DNA for the CDR3 is TGTGCCAGACTTCGGTTCAGCACAGATACGCAGTATTTT. The rearrangement links TRBV2 to TRBJ2-3; D ambiguous. This CDR3 has 13 amino acids. The V and J ends lost 9 bases and 0 bases respectively, with 10 bases between them. Looked up from germline, CDR1 is SNHLY and CDR2 is FYNNEI.

The rearrangement links TRBV7-6 to TRBJ1-1; weak D call: TRBD1 (5 bases). This CDR3 is 14 amino acids long. The germline V gene encodes CDR1 SGHVS and CDR2 FNYEAQ. With 6 bases removed from V and 2 bases from J, the gap between germline ends came to 13 bases. CDR3 DNA sequence: TGTGCCAGCAGACCGTCCGGGGGAAACACTGAAGCTTTCTTT. Encoded protein: CASRPSGGNTEAFF.

The gene calls are TRBV7-8 and TRBJ2-1, with 8 nucleotides matching TRBD2. Germline V CDR1 and CDR2: SGHVS, FQNEAQ. The V segment lost 7 bases and the J segment 1 base; nucleotides outside the gene matches: 9. The CDR3 consists of 16 residues. CDR3 protein: CASTGGLDWSYNEQFF. The CDR3 bases are TGTGCCAGCACCGGGGGACTAGATTGGTCCTACAATGAGCAGTTCTTC.